The sequence of this T cell receptor beta chain was determined in a study of shared clonotypes between healthy human individuals. In the case of this clone: As yet, its antigen is unknown.

CD45RO-negative cells were positively selected for CCR7, leaving out terminally differentiated effector memory CD45RA+ cells. Study donors comprised healthy, HIV-negative adults devoid of recent acute infection or vaccination. The CDR3 covers 14 residues. With 5 bases removed from V and 0 bases from J, the gap between germline ends came to 11 bases. Germline assignment: CDR1 LNHNV and CDR2 YYDKDF (reference sequence). Findings and limits, study-wide: Several donors held about 5% of naive CD4 clonotypes in common. Investigators expected sequencing depth to affect clonotype sharing among donors.

Measured with immunoSEQ multiplex PCR; TCRdb has only the in-frame clones, and not every one. Of approximately 1.9 million clones listed, 80% to 95% are singletons. This chain connects TRBV15 to TRBJ2-7; possibly TRBD1 or TRBD2 for D (5 bases each). The specimen sequenced was naive CD8+ T cells from PBMCs. This receptor was obtained from a man aged 18 to 30 in good health. Some clones in this sample may be carry-over from other donors' samples. The CDR3 coding sequence is TGTGCCACCAGCCGGGACGTTAGCTCCTACGAGCAGTACTTC. Protein product: CATSRDVSSYEQYF.